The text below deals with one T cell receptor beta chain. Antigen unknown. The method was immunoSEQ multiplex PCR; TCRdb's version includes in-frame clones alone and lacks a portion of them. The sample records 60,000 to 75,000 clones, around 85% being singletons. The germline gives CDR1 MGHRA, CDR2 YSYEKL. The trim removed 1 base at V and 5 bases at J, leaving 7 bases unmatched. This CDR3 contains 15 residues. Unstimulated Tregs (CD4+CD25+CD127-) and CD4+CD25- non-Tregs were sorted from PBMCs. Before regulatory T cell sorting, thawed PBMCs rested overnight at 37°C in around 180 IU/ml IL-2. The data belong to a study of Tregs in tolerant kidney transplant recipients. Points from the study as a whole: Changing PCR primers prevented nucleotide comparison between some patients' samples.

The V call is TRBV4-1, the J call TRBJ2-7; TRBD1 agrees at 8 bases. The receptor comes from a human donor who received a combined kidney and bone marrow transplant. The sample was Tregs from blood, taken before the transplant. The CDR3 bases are TGCGCCAGCAGCCAAGGTGGAGCAGGGGGCCACGAGCAGTACTTC. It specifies CASSQGGAGGHEQYF.